This record covers a single TCR beta chain. This sample was taken from a study of blood T cell repertoires in COVID-19. Study-wide background: Specimens from acute and convalescent COVID-19 originated in the United States, Italy and Spain. The analysed material was cDNA or gDNA that came from T cells, B-cell-depleted T cells, or PBMCs.

In the original processing: It was from reference gene primer amplification that nucleated cell counts were estimated. Sequencing was performed with immunoSEQ multiplex PCR; in TCRdb, only in-frame clones are kept and a portion is missing. The V and J calls and clone size come from that table; D and trimming were worked out from the DNA. Of under 120,000 clones listed, approximately 81% are singletons. The length of the CDR3 is 16 residues. The V and J ends lost 4 bases and 7 bases respectively, with 18 bases between them. The germline V gene has CDR1 KGHDR and CDR2 SFDVKD. The V and J genes are TRBV24-1 and TRBJ2-2; the D gene is possibly TRBD1 (6 bases). The source of this sequence is a human donor in a cohort sampled during active COVID-19. The material sequenced was peripheral blood. CDR3 DNA sequence: TGTGCCACCAGTGACCGCCGGGACACCACCGGCGGGGAGCTGTTTTTT. This gives the protein CATSDRRDTTGGELFF.